These T cell receptor beta chains were read from a single sample in a study of blood T cell repertoires in COVID-19. Clones were read by immunoSEQ multiplex PCR, and TCRdb kept only the in-frame ones, dropping some. The sample lists a few hundred thousand clones, approximately 85% occurring once. Sequencing was carried out using peripheral blood. Receptors were obtained from a man aged 50 or older with active or convalescent COVID-19. The CDR3 runs from the conserved cysteine through the conserved F or W. Fields, in order: clone size, V gene, J gene, D gene, CDR3 DNA, CDR3 protein. D genes are given only for firm matches. Size values are once, few and many counts, or a class for expanded clones, and some rows have none.

clone_size: .
v_call: TRBV2
j_call: TRBJ1-1
d_call: .
cdr3_nt: TGTGCCAGCAATACGCCGGGACAGAACACTGAAGCTTTCTTT
cdr3_aa: CASNTPGQNTEAFF

clone_size: few
v_call: TRBV25-1
j_call: TRBJ2-6
d_call: .
cdr3_nt: TGTGCCAGCAGGGACAGTTTCTCTGGGGCCAACGTCCTGACTTTC
cdr3_aa: CASRDSFSGANVLTF

clone_size: .
v_call: TRBV3-1/TRBV3-2
j_call: TRBJ2-4
d_call: .
cdr3_nt: TGTGCCAGCAGCTTACGGGGAGGAGGGGACATTCAGTACTTC
cdr3_aa: CASSLRGGGDIQYF

clone_size: .
v_call: TRBV30
j_call: TRBJ2-7
d_call: TRBD2
cdr3_nt: TGTGCCTGGAGTGTAGCGGGACCATACGAGCAGTACTTC
cdr3_aa: CAWSVAGPYEQYF

clone_size: .
v_call: TRBV3-1/TRBV3-2
j_call: TRBJ2-5
d_call: .
cdr3_nt: TGTGCCAGCAGCCAAGGGAGGCAGACCCAGTACTTC
cdr3_aa: CASSQGRQTQYF

clone_size: .
v_call: TRBV21-1
j_call: TRBJ1-4
d_call: .
cdr3_nt: TGTGCCAGCAGGACAACTCTACAGGGAGCAACTAATGAAAAACTGTTTTTT
cdr3_aa: CASRTTLQGATNEKLFF

clone_size: .
v_call: TRBV4-2
j_call: TRBJ2-2
d_call: .
cdr3_nt: TGTGCCAGCAGCCAAGATCGGGGGACAGCCAACACCGGGGAGCTGTTTTTT
cdr3_aa: CASSQDRGTANTGELFF

clone_size: .
v_call: TRBV19
j_call: TRBJ1-5
d_call: TRBD1
cdr3_nt: TGTGCCAGTAGTATCGGACAGGGTGCCGGGGCCCAGCATTTT
cdr3_aa: CASSIGQGAGAQHF

clone_size: .
v_call: TRBV7-2
j_call: TRBJ2-1
d_call: TRBD2
cdr3_nt: TGTGCCAGCAGCTCAACGACCGGGACTAGCGTAAGGGGGCAGTTCTTC
cdr3_aa: CASSSTTGTSVRGQFF

clone_size: .
v_call: TRBV5-1
j_call: TRBJ1-1
d_call: .
cdr3_nt: TGCGCCAGCAGCTGGGGCGGGGGTGTGAACACTGAAGCTTTCTTT
cdr3_aa: CASSWGGGVNTEAFF

clone_size: .
v_call: TRBV28
j_call: TRBJ2-7
d_call: .
cdr3_nt: TGTGCCAGCAGTGACCCCCCCGGAGGACTAAGCTCCTACGAGCAGTACTTC
cdr3_aa: CASSDPPGGLSSYEQYF

clone_size: .
v_call: TRBV7-3
j_call: TRBJ2-1
d_call: .
cdr3_nt: TGTGCCAGCAGCTTACCCGGGAGCAGCGATGAGCAGTTCTTC
cdr3_aa: CASSLPGSSDEQFF

clone_size: .
v_call: TRBV19
j_call: TRBJ1-2
d_call: .
cdr3_nt: TGTGCCAGTAGTCTCGGTCGGTATGGCTACACCTTC
cdr3_aa: CASSLGRYGYTF

clone_size: .
v_call: TRBV30
j_call: TRBJ2-3
d_call: TRBD1
cdr3_nt: TGTGCCTGGAGCGAAGGGACAGGTGACACAGATACGCAGTATTTT
cdr3_aa: CAWSEGTGDTDTQYF

clone_size: .
v_call: TRBV28
j_call: TRBJ1-1
d_call: .
cdr3_nt: TGTGCCAGCAGTTTATTGGGCAGGCCTATGAACACTGAAGCTTTCTTT
cdr3_aa: CASSLLGRPMNTEAFF

clone_size: few
v_call: TRBV9
j_call: TRBJ2-1
d_call: .
cdr3_nt: TGTGCCAGCAGCGCCCCGGGACTCCGAGTCAATGAGCAGTTCTTC
cdr3_aa: CASSAPGLRVNEQFF

clone_size: .
v_call: TRBV10-3
j_call: TRBJ1-2
d_call: .
cdr3_nt: TGTGCCACGGGTGTAGTTTTAAATAACTATGGCTACACCTTC
cdr3_aa: CATGVVLNNYGYTF

clone_size: .
v_call: TRBV30
j_call: TRBJ1-2
d_call: .
cdr3_nt: TGTGCCTGGAGTCCTGTCCCTGCGGATGGCTACACCTTC
cdr3_aa: CAWSPVPADGYTF

clone_size: .
v_call: TRBV5-4
j_call: TRBJ1-2
d_call: .
cdr3_nt: TGTGCCAGCAGCCCGACCCGGGACTTTCTATCGTCAGGTGGCTACACCTTC
cdr3_aa: CASSPTRDFLSSGGYTF

clone_size: .
v_call: TRBV30
j_call: TRBJ1-6
d_call: .
cdr3_nt: TGTGCCTGGAGTGTACGAGGGCCAGGCGGGAATTCACCCCTCCACTTT
cdr3_aa: CAWSVRGPGGNSPLHF

clone_size: .
v_call: TRBV3-1/TRBV3-2
j_call: TRBJ2-7
d_call: TRBD1
cdr3_nt: TGTGCCAGCAGCCAAGGATTAGGACAGGACTACGAGCAGTACTTC
cdr3_aa: CASSQGLGQDYEQYF

clone_size: .
v_call: TRBV30
j_call: TRBJ2-3
d_call: .
cdr3_nt: TGTGCCTGGAGTCACGGTCGCACAGATACGCAGTATTTT
cdr3_aa: CAWSHGRTDTQYF

clone_size: .
v_call: TRBV6-5
j_call: TRBJ1-5
d_call: .
cdr3_nt: TGTGCCAGCAGTAGAGGTAGACAGCCCCAGCATTTT
cdr3_aa: CASSRGRQPQHF

clone_size: .
v_call: TRBV5-4
j_call: TRBJ2-1
d_call: TRBD1
cdr3_nt: TGTGCCAGCAGCCGGGACAGGGGGTTAAATGAGCAGTTCTTC
cdr3_aa: CASSRDRGLNEQFF

clone_size: .
v_call: TRBV19
j_call: TRBJ1-2
d_call: .
cdr3_nt: TGTGCCAGTAGTATCGGTGGGGGGACCTATGGCTACACCTTC
cdr3_aa: CASSIGGGTYGYTF

clone_size: .
v_call: TRBV7-3
j_call: TRBJ2-6
d_call: .
cdr3_nt: TGTGCCAGCAGCTTAAGGGGCCTCGGGGGACGAGGGAGCTCTGGGGCCAACGTCCTGACTTTC
cdr3_aa: CASSLRGLGGRGSSGANVLTF

clone_size: many
v_call: TRBV7-8
j_call: TRBJ2-7
d_call: TRBD1
cdr3_nt: TGTGCCAGCAGCCCGACAGGGGCAAGCTCCTACGAGCAGTACTTC
cdr3_aa: CASSPTGASSYEQYF

clone_size: .
v_call: TRBV24-1
j_call: TRBJ1-2
d_call: .
cdr3_nt: TGTGCCACCAGTGACTCCAGCAGAAGGGGCGGCTACACCTTC
cdr3_aa: CATSDSSRRGGYTF

clone_size: once
v_call: TRBV6-5
j_call: TRBJ1-5
d_call: TRBD1
cdr3_nt: TGTGCCAGCAGTAACTGGGGAGGACAGGGGGATCAGCCCCAGCATTTT
cdr3_aa: CASSNWGGQGDQPQHF

clone_size: .
v_call: TRBV7-8
j_call: TRBJ2-3
d_call: .
cdr3_nt: TGTGCCAGCAGCCCCCCGGTTGGGGCTTTAACAGATACGCAGTATTTT
cdr3_aa: CASSPPVGALTDTQYF

clone_size: .
v_call: TRBV7-6
j_call: TRBJ2-1
d_call: .
cdr3_nt: TGTGCCAGCAGCTTGCGCGGAGCAGGGATTTCCTACAATGAGCAGTTCTTC
cdr3_aa: CASSLRGAGISYNEQFF

clone_size: .
v_call: TRBV18
j_call: TRBJ2-2
d_call: .
cdr3_nt: TGTGCCAGCTCACCGGGACTCCCCTCAGCGACCGGGGAGCTGTTTTTT
cdr3_aa: CASSPGLPSATGELFF

clone_size: .
v_call: TRBV7-2
j_call: TRBJ2-2
d_call: TRBD2
cdr3_nt: TGTGCCAGCAGCCCCGGTGGGGGGGTCGGTGCCGGGGAGCTGTTTTTT
cdr3_aa: CASSPGGGVGAGELFF

clone_size: .
v_call: TRBV29-1
j_call: TRBJ2-7
d_call: .
cdr3_nt: TGCAGCGTTGAAGCCGGCAGGGGAGAGTACGAGCAGTACTTC
cdr3_aa: CSVEAGRGEYEQYF

clone_size: .
v_call: TRBV7-9
j_call: TRBJ2-5
d_call: TRBD2
cdr3_nt: TGTGCCAGCAGCCGCTCCAAAGGGGAGGGGCAAGAGACCCAGTACTTC
cdr3_aa: CASSRSKGEGQETQYF

clone_size: .
v_call: TRBV24-1
j_call: TRBJ1-4
d_call: .
cdr3_nt: TGTGCCACCAGTAACGGTGGAGGTAATGAAAAACTGTTTTTT
cdr3_aa: CATSNGGGNEKLFF

clone_size: .
v_call: TRBV15
j_call: TRBJ2-1
d_call: TRBD1
cdr3_nt: TGTGCCACCAGCAGACACAGGGGGCCCAATGAGCAGTTCTTC
cdr3_aa: CATSRHRGPNEQFF

clone_size: .
v_call: TRBV10-3
j_call: TRBJ1-2
d_call: TRBD1
cdr3_nt: TGTGCCATCAGTGAGTCCAGGGGGGACAGGGGCCGTGACACCTTC
cdr3_aa: CAISESRGDRGRDTF

clone_size: .
v_call: TRBV27
j_call: TRBJ2-1
d_call: TRBD1
cdr3_nt: TGTGCCAGCAGTTTTGGGGGACAGAGATACAATGAGCAGTTCTTC
cdr3_aa: CASSFGGQRYNEQFF

clone_size: .
v_call: TRBV30
j_call: TRBJ2-3
d_call: .
cdr3_nt: TGTGCCTGGAGTATCGCGGGCGGCACAGATACGCAGTATTTT
cdr3_aa: CAWSIAGGTDTQYF

clone_size: .
v_call: TRBV20-1
j_call: TRBJ2-7
d_call: .
cdr3_nt: TGCAGTGCGGGAGAGAACGAGCAGTACTTC
cdr3_aa: CSAGENEQYF

clone_size: few
v_call: TRBV28
j_call: TRBJ1-2
d_call: TRBD1
cdr3_nt: TGTGCCAGCAGTTCCTCCAGGGGGCATTCCGGTGGCTACACCTTC
cdr3_aa: CASSSSRGHSGGYTF

clone_size: once
v_call: TRBV5-1
j_call: TRBJ2-1
d_call: .
cdr3_nt: TGCGCCAGCAGCCCACCCACAGGCCTGGTAAACAATGAGCAGTTCTTC
cdr3_aa: CASSPPTGLVNNEQFF

clone_size: .
v_call: TRBV9
j_call: TRBJ2-7
d_call: TRBD2
cdr3_nt: TGTGCCAGCAGCGTAGGCAGCGGGAGTATCTACGAGCAGTACTTC
cdr3_aa: CASSVGSGSIYEQYF

clone_size: .
v_call: TRBV7-9
j_call: TRBJ2-7
d_call: TRBD1
cdr3_nt: TGTGCCAGCAGCTCTTCCGGGACAGGGTACGAGCAGTACTTC
cdr3_aa: CASSSSGTGYEQYF

clone_size: .
v_call: TRBV27
j_call: TRBJ2-7
d_call: TRBD1
cdr3_nt: TGTGCCAGCAGTAAGCCGGGACAGGGGAACGAGCAGTACTTC
cdr3_aa: CASSKPGQGNEQYF

clone_size: .
v_call: TRBV7-2
j_call: TRBJ2-7
d_call: TRBD2
cdr3_nt: TGTGCCAGCAGCTCTATGTGGCGGGAGCAGCAGTACTTC
cdr3_aa: CASSSMWREQQYF

clone_size: .
v_call: TRBV18
j_call: TRBJ2-7
d_call: .
cdr3_nt: TGTGCCAGCTCACCGGAGGGAGGAGGCTACGAGCAGTACTTC
cdr3_aa: CASSPEGGGYEQYF

clone_size: .
v_call: TRBV30
j_call: TRBJ1-1
d_call: .
cdr3_nt: TGTGCCTGGAGTAAGGGGACTGAAGCTTTCTTT
cdr3_aa: CAWSKGTEAFF

clone_size: .
v_call: TRBV28
j_call: TRBJ1-2
d_call: TRBD1
cdr3_nt: TGTGCCAGCAGCCGGACAGGGGGAGATGGCTACACCTTC
cdr3_aa: CASSRTGGDGYTF

clone_size: .
v_call: TRBV28
j_call: TRBJ2-1
d_call: .
cdr3_nt: TGTGCCAGCAGTTTTGGCTTGGTGAATGAGCAGTTCTTC
cdr3_aa: CASSFGLVNEQFF

clone_size: .
v_call: TRBV5-6
j_call: TRBJ2-1
d_call: TRBD2
cdr3_nt: TGTGCCAGCAGCTTGCTCCCCACGACTAGCGGGAGAAACAATGAGCAGTTCTTC
cdr3_aa: CASSLLPTTSGRNNEQFF

clone_size: few
v_call: TRBV4-2
j_call: TRBJ1-5
d_call: TRBD1
cdr3_nt: TGTGCCAGCAGCCAAGATTACAGGGGCCAGGGTCAGCCCCAGCATTTT
cdr3_aa: CASSQDYRGQGQPQHF